This T cell receptor beta chain stems from a study of blood T cell repertoires in COVID-19. This clone appeared a single time. Assay: immunoSEQ multiplex PCR; the TCRdb copy retains only in-frame clones and omits some. The sample includes about 70,000 clones, just over 85% of them seen just once. Germline assignment: CDR1 LNHDA and CDR2 SQIVND (reference sequence). After removal of 4 bases from V and 4 bases from J, the junction contained 8 bases not matched to a gene. CDR3 length equals 15 residues. V and J are TRBV19 and TRBJ1-1, with 8 bases fitting TRBD1. Material: peripheral blood. The source is a woman aged 60-70 years with acute or convalescent COVID-19. This chain's CDR3 is CASSTVQGVGTEAFF. DNA of the CDR3: TGTGCCAGTAGTACCGTACAGGGGGTAGGCACTGAAGCTTTCTTT.